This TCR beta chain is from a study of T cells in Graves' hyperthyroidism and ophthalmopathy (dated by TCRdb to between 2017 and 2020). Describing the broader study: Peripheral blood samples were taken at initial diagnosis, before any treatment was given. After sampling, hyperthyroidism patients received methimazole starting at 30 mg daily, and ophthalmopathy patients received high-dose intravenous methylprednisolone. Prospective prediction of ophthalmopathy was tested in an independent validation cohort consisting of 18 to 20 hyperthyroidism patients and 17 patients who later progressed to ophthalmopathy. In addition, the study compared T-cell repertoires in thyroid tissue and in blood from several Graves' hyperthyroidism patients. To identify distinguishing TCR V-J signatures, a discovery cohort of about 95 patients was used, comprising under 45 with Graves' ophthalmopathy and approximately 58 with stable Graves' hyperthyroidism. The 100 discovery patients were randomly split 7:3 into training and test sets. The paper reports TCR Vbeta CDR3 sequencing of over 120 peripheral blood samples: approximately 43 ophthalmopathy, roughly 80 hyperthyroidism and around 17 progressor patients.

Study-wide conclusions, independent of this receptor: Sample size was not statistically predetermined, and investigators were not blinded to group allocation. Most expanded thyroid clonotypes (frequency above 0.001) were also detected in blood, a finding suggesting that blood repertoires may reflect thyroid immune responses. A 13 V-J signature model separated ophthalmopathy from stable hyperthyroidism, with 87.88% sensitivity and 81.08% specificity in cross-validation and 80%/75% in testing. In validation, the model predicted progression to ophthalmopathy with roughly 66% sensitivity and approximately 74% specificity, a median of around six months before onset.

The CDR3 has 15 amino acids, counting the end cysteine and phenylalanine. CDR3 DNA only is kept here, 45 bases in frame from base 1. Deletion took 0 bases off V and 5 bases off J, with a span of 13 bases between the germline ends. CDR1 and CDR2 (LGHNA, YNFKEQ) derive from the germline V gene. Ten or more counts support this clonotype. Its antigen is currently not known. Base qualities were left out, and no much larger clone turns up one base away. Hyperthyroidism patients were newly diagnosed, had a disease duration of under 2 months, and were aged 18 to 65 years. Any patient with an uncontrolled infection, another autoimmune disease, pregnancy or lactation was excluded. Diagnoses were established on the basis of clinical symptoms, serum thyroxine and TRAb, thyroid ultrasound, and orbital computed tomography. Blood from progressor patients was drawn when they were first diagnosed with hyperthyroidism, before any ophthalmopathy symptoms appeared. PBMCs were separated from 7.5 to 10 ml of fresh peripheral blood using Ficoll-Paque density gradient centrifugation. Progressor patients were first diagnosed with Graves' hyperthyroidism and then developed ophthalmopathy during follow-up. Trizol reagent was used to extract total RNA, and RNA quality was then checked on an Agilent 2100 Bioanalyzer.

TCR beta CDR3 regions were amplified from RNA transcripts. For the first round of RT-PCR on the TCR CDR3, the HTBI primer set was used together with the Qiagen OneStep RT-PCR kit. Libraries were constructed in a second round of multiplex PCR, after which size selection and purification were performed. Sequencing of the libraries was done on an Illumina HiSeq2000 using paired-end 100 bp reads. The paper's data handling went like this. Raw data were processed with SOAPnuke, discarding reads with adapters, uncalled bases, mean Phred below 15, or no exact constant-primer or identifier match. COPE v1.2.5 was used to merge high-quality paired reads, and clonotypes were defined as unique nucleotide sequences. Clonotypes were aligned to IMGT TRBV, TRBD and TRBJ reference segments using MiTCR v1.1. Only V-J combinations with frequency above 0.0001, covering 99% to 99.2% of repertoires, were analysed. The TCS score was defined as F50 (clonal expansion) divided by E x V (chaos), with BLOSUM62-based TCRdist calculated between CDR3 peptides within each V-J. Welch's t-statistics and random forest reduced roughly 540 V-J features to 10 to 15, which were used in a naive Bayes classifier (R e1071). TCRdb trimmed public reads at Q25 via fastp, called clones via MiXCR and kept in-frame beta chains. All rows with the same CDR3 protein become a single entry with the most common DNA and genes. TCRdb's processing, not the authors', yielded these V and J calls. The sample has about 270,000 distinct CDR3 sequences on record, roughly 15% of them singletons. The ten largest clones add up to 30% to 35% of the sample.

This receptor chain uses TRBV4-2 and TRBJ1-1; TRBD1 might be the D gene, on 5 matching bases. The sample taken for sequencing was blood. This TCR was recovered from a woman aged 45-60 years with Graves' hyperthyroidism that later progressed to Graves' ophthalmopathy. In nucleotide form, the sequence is TGTGCCAGCAGCCAAGAGGCAGGGCTTGGAACTGAAGCTTTCTTT. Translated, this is CASSQEAGLGTEAFF.